A single sample gave rise to the 10 T cell receptor beta chains below, sequenced in a study of PD-L1 blockade in urothelial cancer. Generated by immunoSEQ multiplex PCR, the TCRdb table keeps only in-frame clones and is missing some. The sample lists about 110,000 clones, around 82% occurring once. The material sequenced was PBMCs, taken around atezolizumab (anti-PD-L1) treatment. The source of these receptors is a man aged 50 to 59 with urothelial cancer.

The rearrangement links TRBV2 to TRBJ2-3; D is unclear. The CDR3 runs to 12 residues. Germline CDR1 SNHLY, CDR2 FYNNEI. V lost 2 bases and J 6 bases, leaving 6 bases between the germline ends. The CDR3 protein is CASSERVDTQYF. CDR3 sequence (DNA): TGTGCCAGCAGTGAAAGAGTTGATACGCAGTATTTT.

The V gene is TRBV7-2, the J gene TRBJ2-1; 7 positions agree with TRBD2. CDR3 size: 14 residues. J lost 4 bases, V lost 2 bases, and 2 bases had no gene match. CDR1 and CDR2 (germline): SGHTA, FQGNSA. In DNA form, the CDR3 reads TGTGCCAGCAGCTTACCACTAGCGTACAATGAGCAGTTCTTC. Its translation is CASSLPLAYNEQFF.

The chain couples TRBV4-1 to TRBJ2-7, with a weak D call TRBD1 (5 bases). CDR3 length: 16 residues. The germline gives CDR1 MGHRA, CDR2 YSYEKL. Trimming shortened V by 0 bases and J by 2 bases, and 14 bases separated the two germline ends. CDR3: CASSQDRAGWTYEQYF. CDR3 nucleotides: TGCGCCAGCAGCCAAGATCGGGCAGGGTGGACCTACGAGCAGTACTTC.

This chain links TRBV5-1 with TRBJ2-5; D gene ambiguous. Germline values: CDR1 SGHRS, CDR2 YFSETQ. Trimming cost V 0 bases and J 3 bases, with 15 bases left between them. The CDR3 has 16 amino acids. This chain's CDR3 is CASSLECNGEKETQYF. Here the CDR3 DNA reads TGCGCCAGCAGCTTGGAGTGTAACGGAGAAAAAGAGACCCAGTACTTC. Using reference TRBV5-1 and TRBJ2-5 for the parts outside the CDR3, the full variable domain is KAGVTQTPRYLIKTRGQQVTLSCSPISGHRSVSWYQQTPGQGLQFLFEYFSETQRNKGNFPGRFSGRQFSNSRSEMNVSTLELGDSALYLCASSLECNGEKETQYFGPGTRLLVL.

The CDR3 spells CASSVGMTSGTGELFF. The CDR3 DNA reads TGTGCCAGCAGCGTCGGTATGACTAGCGGGACCGGGGAGCTGTTTTTT. The chain recombines TRBV9 with TRBJ2-2; 10 bases map to TRBD2. This CDR3 comprises 16 residues. Germline V lookup: CDR1 SGDLS, CDR2 YYNGEE. With 2 bases clipped from V and 5 bases from J, the junction kept 6 bases outside the gene matches.

The chain combines TRBV5-1 with TRBJ2-5; TRBD2 aligns across 10 bases. The CDR3 is 15 amino acids. CDR1 is SGHRS, CDR2 YFSETQ, per germline. Trimming took 5 bases from V and 3 from J; bases not matched to a gene: 7. The CDR3 DNA is TGCGCCAGCAGTCTTTACCTAGCGGGGGAAGAGACCCAGTACTTC. Translation: CASSLYLAGEETQYF.

The chain carries TRBV15 and TRBJ1-2; 9 bases line up with TRBD1. CDR1 is LNHNV, CDR2 YYDKDF, per germline (reference sequence). CDR3 length: 15 residues. V shed 0 bases and J 4 bases; nucleotides not matched to a gene: 3. In DNA, the CDR3 is TGTGCCACCAGCAGAGATCGGGACAGGGCCTATGGCTACACCTTC. This encodes CATSRDRDRAYGYTF. Full variable domain (rest looked up from reference TRBV15 and TRBJ1-2): DAMVIQNPRYQVTQFGKPVTLSCSQTLNHNVMYWYQQKSSQAPKLLFHYYDKDFNNEADTPDNFQSRRPNTSFCFLDIRSPGLGDTAMYLCATSRDRDRAYGYTFGSGTRLTVV.

The rearrangement joins TRBV20-1 to TRBJ1-2; D may be TRBD1 (6 bases). Germline V gives CDR1 DFQATT, CDR2 SNEGSKA (reference sequence). V shed 7 bases and J shed 6 bases, with 12 bases lying between them. The CDR3 loop spans 11 amino acids. The chain's CDR3 is CSVQGINGYTF. DNA for the CDR3: TGCAGTGTACAGGGTATCAATGGCTACACCTTC.

The chain joins TRBV2 to TRBJ2-4; a possible D gene is TRBD2 (5 bases). Looked up from germline, CDR1 is SNHLY and CDR2 is FYNNEI. The V and J ends lost 3 bases and 0 bases respectively, with 9 bases between them. CDR3 length equals 15 residues. This CDR3 is CASSDPGLAKNIQYF. In DNA, the CDR3 is TGTGCCAGCAGTGATCCCGGACTAGCCAAAAACATTCAGTACTTC.

The gene calls are TRBV7-3 and TRBJ2-5, with D possibly matching TRBD1 (5 bases). Trimming pared 0 bases from V and 4 bases from J, leaving 9 bases between. The germline CDR1 and CDR2 sequences are SGHTA and FQGTGA. This CDR3 is 14 amino acids long. CDR3 sequence reads: CASSLTGQGETQYF. The CDR3 DNA sequence: TGTGCCAGCAGCTTAACGGGCCAGGGAGAGACCCAGTACTTC. Together with reference TRBV7-3 and TRBJ2-5, the CDR3 gives the full variable domain: GAGVSQTPSNKVTEKGKYVELRCDPISGHTALYWYRQSLGQGPEFLIYFQGTGAADDSGLPNDRFFAVRPEGSVSTLKIQRTERGDSAVYLCASSLTGQGETQYFGPGTRLLVL.